This TCR beta chain was sequenced during a study of shared clonotypes between healthy human individuals. Study outcomes and limitations: A small donor pool kept down the genetic and exposure-history diversity that was represented. With a handful of donors compared, roughly 4.9% of naive CD4 clonotypes were shared.

Method: immunoSEQ multiplex PCR; TCRdb's copy keeps in-frame clones and lacks some. The table has 1,500,000 or so clones, less than 99% seen once; the top ten hold 0.36%. About this clone itself: The antigen is not known.

V shed 3 bases and J 5 bases; nucleotides not matched to a gene: 9. CDR1 is LNHDA and CDR2 is SQIVND in the germline V gene (reference sequence). The CDR3 covers 16 residues. Sequencing was carried out using naive CD4+ T cells sorted from blood. The sample's subset: CD45RA+ positively selected. The clonotype was recovered from a man aged 25 to 45 in good health. The chain is built from TRBV19 and TRBJ2-3, with TRBD1 matching 9 bases. The DNA of the CDR3 is TGTGCCAGTAGTATCAACAAAGGACAGGGGAGAGATACGCAGTATTTT. It is translated as CASSINKGQGRDTQYF.